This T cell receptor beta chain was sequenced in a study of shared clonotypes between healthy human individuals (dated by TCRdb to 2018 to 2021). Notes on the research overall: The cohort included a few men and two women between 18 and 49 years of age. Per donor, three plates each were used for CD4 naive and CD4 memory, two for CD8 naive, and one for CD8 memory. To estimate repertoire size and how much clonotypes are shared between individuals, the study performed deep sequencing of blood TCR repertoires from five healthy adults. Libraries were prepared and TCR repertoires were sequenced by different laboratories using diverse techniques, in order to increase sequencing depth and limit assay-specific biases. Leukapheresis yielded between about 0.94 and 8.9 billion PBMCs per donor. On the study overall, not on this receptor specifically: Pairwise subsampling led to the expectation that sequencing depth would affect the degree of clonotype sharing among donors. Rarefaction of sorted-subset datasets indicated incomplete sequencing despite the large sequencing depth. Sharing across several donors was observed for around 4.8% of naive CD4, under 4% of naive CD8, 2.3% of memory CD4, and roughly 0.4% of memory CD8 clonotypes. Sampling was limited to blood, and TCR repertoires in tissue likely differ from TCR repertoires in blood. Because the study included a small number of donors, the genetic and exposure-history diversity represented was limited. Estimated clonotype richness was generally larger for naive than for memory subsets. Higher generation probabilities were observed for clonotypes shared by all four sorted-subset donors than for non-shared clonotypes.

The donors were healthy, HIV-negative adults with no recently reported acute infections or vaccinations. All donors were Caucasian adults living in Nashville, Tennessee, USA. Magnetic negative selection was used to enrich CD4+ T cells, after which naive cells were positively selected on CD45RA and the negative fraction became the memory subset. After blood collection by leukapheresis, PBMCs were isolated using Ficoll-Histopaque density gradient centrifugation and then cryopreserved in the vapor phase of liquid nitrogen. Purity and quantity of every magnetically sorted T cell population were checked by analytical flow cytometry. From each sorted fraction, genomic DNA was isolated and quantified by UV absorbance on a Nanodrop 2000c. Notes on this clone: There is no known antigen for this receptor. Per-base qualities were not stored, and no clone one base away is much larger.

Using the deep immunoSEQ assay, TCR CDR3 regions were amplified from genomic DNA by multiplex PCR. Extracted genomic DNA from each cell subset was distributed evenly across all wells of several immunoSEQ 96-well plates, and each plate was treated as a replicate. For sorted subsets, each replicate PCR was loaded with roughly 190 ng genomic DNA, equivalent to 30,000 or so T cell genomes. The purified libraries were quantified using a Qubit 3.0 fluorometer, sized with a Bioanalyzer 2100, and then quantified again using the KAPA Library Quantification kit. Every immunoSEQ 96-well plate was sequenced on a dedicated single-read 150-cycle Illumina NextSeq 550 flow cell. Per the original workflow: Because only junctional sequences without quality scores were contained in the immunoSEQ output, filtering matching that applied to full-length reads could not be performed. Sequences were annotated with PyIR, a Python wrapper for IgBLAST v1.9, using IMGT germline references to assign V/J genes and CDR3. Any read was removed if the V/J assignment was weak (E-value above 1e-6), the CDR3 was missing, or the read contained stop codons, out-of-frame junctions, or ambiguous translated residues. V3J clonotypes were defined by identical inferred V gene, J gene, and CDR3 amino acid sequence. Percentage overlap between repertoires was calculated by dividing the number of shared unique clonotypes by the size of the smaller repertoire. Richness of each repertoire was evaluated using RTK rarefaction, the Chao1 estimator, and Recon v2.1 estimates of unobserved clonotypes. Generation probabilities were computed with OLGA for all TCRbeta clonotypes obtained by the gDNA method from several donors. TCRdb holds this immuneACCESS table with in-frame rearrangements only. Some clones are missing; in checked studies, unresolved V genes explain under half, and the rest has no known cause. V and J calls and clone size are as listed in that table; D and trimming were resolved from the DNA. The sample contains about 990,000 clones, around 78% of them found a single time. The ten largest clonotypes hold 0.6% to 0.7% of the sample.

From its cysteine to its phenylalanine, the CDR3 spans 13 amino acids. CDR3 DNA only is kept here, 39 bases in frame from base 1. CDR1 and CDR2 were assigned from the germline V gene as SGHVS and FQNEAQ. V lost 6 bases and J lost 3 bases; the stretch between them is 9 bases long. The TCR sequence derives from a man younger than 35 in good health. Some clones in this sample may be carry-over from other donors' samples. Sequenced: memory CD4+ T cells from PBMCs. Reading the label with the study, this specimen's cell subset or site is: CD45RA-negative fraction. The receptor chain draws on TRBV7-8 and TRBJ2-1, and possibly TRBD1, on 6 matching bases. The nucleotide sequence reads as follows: TGTGCCAGCAGAACGGACAGCTACAATGAGCAGTTCTTC. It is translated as CASRTDSYNEQFF. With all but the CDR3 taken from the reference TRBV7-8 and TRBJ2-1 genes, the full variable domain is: GAGVSQSPRYKVAKRGQDVALRCDPISGHVSLFWYQQALGQGPEFLTYFQNEAQLDKSGLPSDRFFAERPEGSVSTLKIQRTQQEDSAVYLCASRTDSYNEQFFGPGTRLTVL.